The 19 T cell receptor beta chains presented below share a single source sample, sequenced in a study of regulatory T cells in long-lasting Graves disease. The authors built TCR beta libraries using iRepertoire HTBI primers and Arm-PCR of CDR3 regions. TCRdb fed the multiplex PCR reads into MiXCR, producing one record per CDR3 protein. The sample holds under 350,000 distinct CDR3 sequences, around 20% seen once. Time point meaning: persistent/refractory GD, antithyroid drugs over 5 years with positive TRAb. Preparation of the TCR library used RNA extracted from PBMCs. Sequencing was performed on peripheral blood mononuclear cells (PBMCs), taken when the disease was refractory, from a patient treated with antithyroid drugs. The receptors shown here come from a female donor with Graves disease.

This sequence joins TRBV4-1 and TRBJ1-6; no definite D call. Germline lookup yields CDR1 MGHRA and CDR2 YSYEKL. The CDR3 is 15 amino acids. V was pared by 0 bases and J by 7 bases, with 10 bases between. The CDR3 bases are TGCGCCAGCAGCCAAGATTCCCCCGAGAATTCACCCCTCCACTTT. Its protein product is CASSQDSPENSPLHF.

This clonotype showed up many times. The chain's CDR3 is CASSRQGDEAFF. The CDR3 nucleotides read TGTGCCAGCAGCCGACAGGGGGATGAAGCTTTCTTT. V and J are TRBV12-3 or TRBV12-4 and TRBJ1-1, with TRBD1 identical over 9 bases. The CDR3 spans 12 residues. V dropped 6 bases and J dropped 7; count of bases not matched to a gene: 3.

This clonotype was counted only a few times. The chain couples TRBV10-3 to TRBJ1-3; D is ambiguous. In germline, CDR1 is ENHRY, CDR2 SYGVKD. Between the trimmed V and J ends, which lost 3 bases and 0 bases, there was a span of 9 bases. The CDR3 length is 15 residues. The CDR3 loop reads CAISDGGNSGNTIYF. The DNA for the CDR3 is TGTGCCATCAGTGACGGCGGAAACTCTGGAAACACCATATATTTT.

This clonotype showed up just a few times. This chain connects TRBV30 to TRBJ2-7; tentatively, D is TRBD1 (5 bases). Between the trimmed V and J ends, which lost 3 bases and 0 bases, there was a span of 12 bases. This CDR3 spans 14 amino acids. CDR1 is GTSNPN and CDR2 is SVGIG in the germline V gene (reference sequence). This CDR3 is CAWSPQQDSYEQYF. In nucleotides, the CDR3 is TGTGCCTGGAGCCCCCAACAGGACTCCTACGAGCAGTACTTC.

The chain employs TRBV28 and TRBJ2-7, with TRBD1 matching 7 bases. With V trimmed by 6 bases and J by 3 bases, 8 bases remained unmatched. Germline V CDR1 and CDR2: MDHEN, SYDVKM. The CDR3 is 14 amino acids. The CDR3 loop reads CASRTPRDSYEQYF. The CDR3 bases are TGTGCCAGCAGGACTCCCCGGGACAGCTACGAGCAGTACTTC.

This clonotype was seen ten or more times. This chain links TRBV27 with TRBJ2-7; 13 nucleotides align to TRBD2. This CDR3 contains 18 residues. CDR1 is MNHEY, CDR2 SMNVEV, per germline (reference sequence). The V gene end was trimmed by 2 bases and the J gene end by 5 bases; junction bases not matched to a gene: 12. This CDR3 reads CASSLRLAGGSPVNEQYF. Here the CDR3 DNA reads TGTGCCAGCAGTTTACGACTAGCGGGAGGATCGCCTGTGAACGAGCAGTACTTC.

This clonotype was detected many times. The CDR3 nucleotides are TGCAGTGCTAGAGATTTGGGGTGGGGCCACTACGAGCAGTACTTC. Amino acids: CSARDLGWGHYEQYF. The genes are TRBV20-1 and TRBJ2-7; maybe TRBD1 (5 bases). The CDR3 totals 15 residues. The germline CDR1 and CDR2 sequences are DFQATT and SNEGSKA (reference sequence). V lost 0 bases, J lost 3 bases, and 15 bases lay in between.

This sequence joins TRBV4-3 and TRBJ2-7, with TRBD2 identical over 9 bases. The V segment lost 5 bases and the J segment 2 bases; nucleotides outside the gene matches: 7. Germline V gives CDR1 LGHNA, CDR2 YSLEER. This CDR3 comprises 15 residues. The CDR3 spells CASSFRLAVTYEQYF. CDR3 coding DNA: TGCGCCAGCAGCTTTCGACTAGCGGTAACCTACGAGCAGTACTTC.

The chain couples TRBV28 to TRBJ2-7; the match to TRBD2 covers 8 bases. Trimming removed 6 bases from V and 9 bases from J; junction bases left unmatched: 19. Germline values: CDR1 MDHEN, CDR2 SYDVKM. The CDR3 has 16 residues. In DNA form, the CDR3 reads TGTGCCAGCAGCTTTACCGGGACTAGTGACGAGAACGTGCAGTACTTC. Protein: CASSFTGTSDENVQYF.

The sample holds a few counts of this clonotype. This chain joins TRBV12-3 or TRBV12-4 and TRBJ2-6, with TRBD2 as a possible D gene (6 bases). V gave up 7 bases and J gave up 1 base, with 14 bases separating them. The CDR3 runs to 16 residues. CDR3 loop: CASTISGLSGANVLTF. Written as DNA, the CDR3 is TGTGCCAGCACCATTAGCGGACTATCTGGGGCCAACGTCCTGACTTTC.

This clonotype occurred a few times. The J gene is TRBJ2-7, the V gene TRBV6-1; TRBD1 is a possible D gene (6 bases). V gave up 5 bases and J gave up 7 bases, with 12 bases separating them. CDR3 length: 12 amino acids. Germline lookup yields CDR1 MNHNS and CDR2 SASEGT. The CDR3 region is CASSIGQREQYF. In DNA, the CDR3 is TGTGCCAGCAGTATAGGACAGCGGGAGCAGTACTTC.

This clonotype was recorded many times. V gene TRBV18 combines with J gene TRBJ2-7; 14 nucleotides match TRBD2. V shed 8 bases, J shed 2 bases, and the junction held 5 bases outside the gene matches. CDR3 length: 15 residues. CDR1 is KGHSH, CDR2 LQKENI, per germline. The CDR3 protein is CASSPGLAGAYEQYF. The CDR3 bases are TGTGCCAGCAGTCCGGGACTAGCGGGAGCCTACGAGCAGTACTTC. Full variable domain (outside the CDR3, taken from reference TRBV18 and TRBJ2-7): NAGVMQNPRHLVRRRGQEARLRCSPMKGHSHVYWYRQLPEEGLKFMVYLQKENIIDESGMPKERFSAEFPKEGPSILRIQQVVRGDSAAYFCASSPGLAGAYEQYFGPGTRLTVT.

As to this clonotype: One end of the junction fails to match germline, which may point to a read error. The chain has TRBV29-1 and TRBJ2-7, with D possibly being TRBD2 (6 bases). Germline V gene data show CDR1 as SQVTM and CDR2 as ANQGSEA. The CDR3 has 13 amino acids. CDR3 sequence: CSEPGTFSYERYF. Here the CDR3 DNA reads TGCAGCGAACCCGGGACTTTCTCCTACGAGCGGTACTTC.

The genes are TRBV9 and TRBJ1-1, with TRBD1 as a possible D gene (6 bases). Germline V CDR1 and CDR2: SGDLS, YYNGEE. The CDR3 is made up of 15 amino acids. Trimming pared 0 bases from V and 0 bases from J, leaving 9 bases between. The CDR3 nucleotides read TGTGCCAGCAGCGTAGGGGACACCCTGAACACTGAAGCTTTCTTT. Protein sequence: CASSVGDTLNTEAFF.

This clonotype was observed at least ten times. The chain recombines TRBV11-2 with TRBJ1-2, with D possibly being TRBD1 (5 bases). This CDR3 has 15 residues. Germline V gene sequence: CDR1 SGHAT, CDR2 FQNNGV. The V end lost 6 bases, the J end lost 4 bases, and 18 bases lay between the germline ends. The CDR3 region has the DNA TGTGCCAGCAGTCTTGACAGAGCCTCTGCCTATGGCTACACCTTC. Its protein product is CASSLDRASAYGYTF.

In this sample, this clonotype turned up a few times. This chain links TRBV11-2 with TRBJ1-2, with TRBD1 matching over 8 bases. The J segment lost 3 bases and the V segment lost 3 bases, leaving 3 bases of the junction unmatched. This CDR3 has 14 amino acids. Germline lookup yields CDR1 SGHAT and CDR2 FQNNGV. The CDR3: CASSFETGDYGYTF. The CDR3 bases are TGTGCCAGCAGCTTCGAGACAGGGGACTATGGCTACACCTTC.

This clonotype has just a few counts. The chain links TRBV29-1 to TRBJ2-5, with unresolved D. Germline V gene data show CDR1 as SQVTM and CDR2 as ANQGSEA. The CDR3 runs to 13 residues. Trimming took off 1 base at V and 4 bases at J, with 10 bases between the two ends. This CDR3 reads CSVEVVGVETQYF. CDR3 DNA sequence: TGCAGCGTTGAAGTGGTTGGGGTAGAGACCCAGTACTTC.

This chain links TRBV14 with TRBJ2-7; D possibly corresponds to TRBD2 (6 bases). Germline V CDR1 and CDR2: SGHDN, FVKESK. The CDR3 contains 17 residues. V was pared by 3 bases and J by 4 bases, with 22 bases between. The DNA for the CDR3 is TGTGCCAGCAGCCACCTAAGGACTAACGGGAGAGCGTACGAGCAGTACTTC. Translation: CASSHLRTNGRAYEQYF.

This clonotype was observed a handful of times. This chain uses TRBV5-6 with TRBJ1-2; possibly TRBD1 for D (5 bases). The CDR3 contains 15 residues. CDR1 is SGHDT, CDR2 YYEEEE, per germline. V was shortened by 1 base and J by 0 bases, with 10 bases between the two germline ends. CDR3 protein: CASSLIEGSNYGYTF. For the CDR3, the DNA is TGTGCCAGCAGCTTGATAGAGGGGTCTAACTATGGCTACACCTTC. Full variable domain (missing parts from reference TRBV5-6 and TRBJ1-2): DAGVTQSPTHLIKTRGQQVTLRCSPKSGHDTVSWYQQALGQGPQFIFQYYEEEERQRGNFPDRFSGHQFPNYSSELNVNALLLGDSALYLCASSLIEGSNYGYTFGSGTRLTVV.